This T cell receptor beta chain was retrieved from a study of cytomegalovirus exposure and HLA in healthy donors. General study findings and limits: In terms of immune exposure information, only CMV serostatus was available.

Researchers ran the PCR with 60 Vbeta and 13 Jbeta primers. Assay used: immunoSEQ multiplex PCR; TCRdb lists only in-frame clones, some missing. The repertoire holds hundreds of thousands of clones, with over 60% as singletons. Germline trimming cut 2 bases from V and 4 bases from J; bases unmatched to any gene: 4. CDR3 length: 15 residues. Looked up from germline, CDR1 is SGHRS and CDR2 is YFSETQ. A remark on this clone: Its antigen is currently unknown.

The chain has TRBV5-1 and TRBJ2-1; 9 positions match TRBD1. The TCR originated in a man in his forties in good health and CMV-seronegative. Sequencing was carried out using PBMCs. For the CDR3, the DNA is TGCGCCAGCAGCTTCACAGGGGGCACATACAATGAGCAGTTCTTC. Translation gives CASSFTGGTYNEQFF.